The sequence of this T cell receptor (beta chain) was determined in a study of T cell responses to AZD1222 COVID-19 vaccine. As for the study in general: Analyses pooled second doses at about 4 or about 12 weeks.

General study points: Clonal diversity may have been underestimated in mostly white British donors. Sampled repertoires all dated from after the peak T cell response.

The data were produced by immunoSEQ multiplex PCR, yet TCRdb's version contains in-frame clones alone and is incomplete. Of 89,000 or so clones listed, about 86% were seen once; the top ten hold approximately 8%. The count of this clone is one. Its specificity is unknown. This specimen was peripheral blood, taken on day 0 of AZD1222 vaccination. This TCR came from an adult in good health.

The CDR3: CASRTQSSYNSPLHF. The CDR3 bases are TGTGCCAGCAGAACCCAAAGCTCCTATAATTCACCCCTCCACTTT. The chain links TRBV27 to TRBJ1-6, with no clear D. CDR1 MNHEY and CDR2 SMNVEV come from the germline V gene (reference sequence). The V and J ends lost 6 bases and 0 bases respectively, with 9 bases between them. This CDR3 spans 15 amino acids.